This T cell receptor (beta chain) was identified in a study of T cell responses to AZD1222 COVID-19 vaccine. Regarding the study as a whole: Spike-specific TCRs gained breadth and depth after people received two AZD1222 doses. White British donors predominated, females outnumbered males, and clonal diversity was possibly underestimated.

It was second doses at about 4 or about 12 weeks that were pooled. J was trimmed by 12 bases and V by 0 bases; bases with no gene match: 4. CDR3 length equals 13 residues. CDR1 MNHEY and CDR2 SVGAGI come from the germline V gene. This clone occurred once. The antigen is not known. Generated by immunoSEQ multiplex PCR, the TCRdb table keeps only in-frame clones and is missing some. The data show 150,000 to 180,000 clones, 90% seen once. The V gene is TRBV6-5, the J gene TRBJ1-4; 7 bases are a match to TRBD1. The TCR sequence derives from an adult who received the AZD1222 COVID-19 vaccine. The sequencing used peripheral blood, collected 28 days after the second AZD1222 dose. CDR3 region: CASSYSWTGQLFF. CDR3 DNA sequence: TGTGCCAGCAGTTACTCTTGGACAGGTCAACTGTTTTTT.